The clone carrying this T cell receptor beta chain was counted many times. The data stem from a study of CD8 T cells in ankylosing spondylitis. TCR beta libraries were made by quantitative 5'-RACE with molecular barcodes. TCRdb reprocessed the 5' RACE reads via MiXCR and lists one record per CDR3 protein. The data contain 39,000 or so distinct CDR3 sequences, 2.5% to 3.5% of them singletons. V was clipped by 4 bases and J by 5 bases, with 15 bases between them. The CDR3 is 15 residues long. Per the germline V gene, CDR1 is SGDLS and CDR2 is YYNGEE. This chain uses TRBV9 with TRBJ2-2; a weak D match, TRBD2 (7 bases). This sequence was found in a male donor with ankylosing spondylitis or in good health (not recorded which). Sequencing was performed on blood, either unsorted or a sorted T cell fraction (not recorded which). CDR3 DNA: TGTGCCAGCAGCCGGGGGGCCATTGGGACCGGGGAGCTGTTTTTT. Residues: CASSRGAIGTGELFF.